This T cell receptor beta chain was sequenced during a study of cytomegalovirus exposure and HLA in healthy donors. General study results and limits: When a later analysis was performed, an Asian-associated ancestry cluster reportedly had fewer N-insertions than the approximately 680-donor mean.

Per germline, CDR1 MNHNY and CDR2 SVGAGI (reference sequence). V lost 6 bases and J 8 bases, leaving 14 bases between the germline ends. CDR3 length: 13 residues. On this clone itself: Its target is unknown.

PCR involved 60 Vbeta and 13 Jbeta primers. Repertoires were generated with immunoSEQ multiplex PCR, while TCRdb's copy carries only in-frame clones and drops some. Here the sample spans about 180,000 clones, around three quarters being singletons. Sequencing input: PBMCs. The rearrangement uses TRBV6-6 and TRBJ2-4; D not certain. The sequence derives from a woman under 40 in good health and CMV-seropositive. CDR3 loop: CASSPGTPDIQYF. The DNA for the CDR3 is TGTGCCAGCAGCCCCGGTACTCCGGACATTCAGTACTTC.